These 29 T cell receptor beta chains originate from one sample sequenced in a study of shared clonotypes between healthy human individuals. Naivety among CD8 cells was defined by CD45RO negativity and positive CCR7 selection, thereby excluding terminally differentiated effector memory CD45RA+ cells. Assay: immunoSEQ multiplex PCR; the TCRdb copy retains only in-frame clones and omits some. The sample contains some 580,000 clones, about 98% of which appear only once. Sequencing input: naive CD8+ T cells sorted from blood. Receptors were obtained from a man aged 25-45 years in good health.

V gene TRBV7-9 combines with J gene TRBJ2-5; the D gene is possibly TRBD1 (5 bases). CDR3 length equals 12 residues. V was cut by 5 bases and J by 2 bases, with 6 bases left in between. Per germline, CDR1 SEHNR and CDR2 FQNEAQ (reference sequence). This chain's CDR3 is CASSRTQETQYF. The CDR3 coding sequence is TGTGCCAGCAGCCGGACACAAGAGACCCAGTACTTC.

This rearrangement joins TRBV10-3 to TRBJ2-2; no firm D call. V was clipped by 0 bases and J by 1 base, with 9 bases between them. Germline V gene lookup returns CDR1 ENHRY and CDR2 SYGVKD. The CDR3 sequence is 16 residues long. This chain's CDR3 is CAISESPSMNTGELFF. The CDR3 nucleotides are TGTGCCATCAGTGAGTCGCCCTCGATGAACACCGGGGAGCTGTTTTTT.

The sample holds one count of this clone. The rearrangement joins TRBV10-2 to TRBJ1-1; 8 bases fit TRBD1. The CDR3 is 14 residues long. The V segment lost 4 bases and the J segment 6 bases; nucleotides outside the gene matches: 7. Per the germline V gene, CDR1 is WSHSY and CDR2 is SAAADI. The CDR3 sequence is CASSVAQGASEAFF. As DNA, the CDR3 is TGCGCCAGCAGTGTGGCGCAGGGGGCATCTGAAGCTTTCTTT.

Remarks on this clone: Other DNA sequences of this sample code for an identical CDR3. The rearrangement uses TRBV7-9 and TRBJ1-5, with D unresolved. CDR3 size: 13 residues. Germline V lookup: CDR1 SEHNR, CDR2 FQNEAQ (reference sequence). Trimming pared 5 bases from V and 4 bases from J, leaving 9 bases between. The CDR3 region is CASSRGVNQPQHF. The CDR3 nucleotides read TGTGCCAGCAGCCGTGGGGTTAATCAGCCCCAGCATTTT. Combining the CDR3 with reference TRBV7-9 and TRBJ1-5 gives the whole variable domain DTGVSQNPRHKITKRGQNVTFRCDPISEHNRLYWYRQTLGQGPEFLTYFQNEAQLEKSRLLSDRFSAERPKGSFSTLEIQRTEQGDSAMYLCASSRGVNQPQHFGDGTRLSIL.

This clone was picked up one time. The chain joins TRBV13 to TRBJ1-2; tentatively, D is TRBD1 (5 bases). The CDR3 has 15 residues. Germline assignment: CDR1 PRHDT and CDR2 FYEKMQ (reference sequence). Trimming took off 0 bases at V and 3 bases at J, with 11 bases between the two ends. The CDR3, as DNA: TGTGCCAGCAGCTTAGGAAGGGGAGTCGACTATGGCTACACCTTC. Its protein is CASSLGRGVDYGYTF.

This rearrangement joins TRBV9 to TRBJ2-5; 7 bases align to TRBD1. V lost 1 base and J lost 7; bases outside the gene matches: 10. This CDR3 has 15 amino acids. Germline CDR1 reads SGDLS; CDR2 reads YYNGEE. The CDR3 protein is CASSVTGVDVATQYF. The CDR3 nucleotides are TGTGCCAGCAGCGTAACAGGGGTCGATGTGGCGACCCAGTACTTC.

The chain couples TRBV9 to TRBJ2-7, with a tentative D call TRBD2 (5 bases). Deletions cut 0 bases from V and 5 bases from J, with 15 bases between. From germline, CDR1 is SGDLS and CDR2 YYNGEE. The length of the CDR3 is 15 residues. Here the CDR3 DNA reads TGTGCCAGCAGCGTAGTCGGAGGACCTTTGGACGAGCAGTACTTC. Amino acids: CASSVVGGPLDEQYF.

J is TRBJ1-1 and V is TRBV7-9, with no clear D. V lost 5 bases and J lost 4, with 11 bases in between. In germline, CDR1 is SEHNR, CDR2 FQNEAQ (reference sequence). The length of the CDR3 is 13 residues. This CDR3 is CASSPSRGTEAFF. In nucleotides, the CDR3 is TGTGCCAGCAGCCCCTCCCGAGGCACTGAAGCTTTCTTT. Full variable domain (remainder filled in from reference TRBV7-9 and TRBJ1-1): DTGVSQNPRHKITKRGQNVTFRCDPISEHNRLYWYRQTLGQGPEFLTYFQNEAQLEKSRLLSDRFSAERPKGSFSTLEIQRTEQGDSAMYLCASSPSRGTEAFFGQGTRLTVV.

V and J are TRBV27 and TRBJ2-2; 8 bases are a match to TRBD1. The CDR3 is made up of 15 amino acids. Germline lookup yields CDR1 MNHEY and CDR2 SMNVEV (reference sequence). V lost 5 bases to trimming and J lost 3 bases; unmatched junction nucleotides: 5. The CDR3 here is CASSTGGWDTGELFF. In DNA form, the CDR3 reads TGTGCCAGCAGTACAGGGGGTTGGGACACCGGGGAGCTGTTTTTT.

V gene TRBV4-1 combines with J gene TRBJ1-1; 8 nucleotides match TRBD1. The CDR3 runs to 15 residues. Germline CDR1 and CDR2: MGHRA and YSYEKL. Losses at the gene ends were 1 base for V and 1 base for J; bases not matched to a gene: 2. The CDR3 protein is CASSQGDRGNTEAFF. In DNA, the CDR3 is TGCGCCAGCAGCCAAGGTGACAGGGGGAACACTGAAGCTTTCTTT.

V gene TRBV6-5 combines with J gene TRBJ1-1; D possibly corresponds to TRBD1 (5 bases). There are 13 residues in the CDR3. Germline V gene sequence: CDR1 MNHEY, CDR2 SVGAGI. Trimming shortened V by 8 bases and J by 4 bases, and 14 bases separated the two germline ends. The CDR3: CASLGGLGTEAFF. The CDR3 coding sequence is TGTGCCAGCCTTGGGGGGTTAGGCACTGAAGCTTTCTTT.

The CDR3 loop reads CASSLSLGGGEQYF. The CDR3 DNA reads TGTGCCAGCAGCTTATCCCTTGGGGGCGGGGAGCAGTACTTC. This chain connects TRBV7-2 to TRBJ2-7; D is possibly TRBD1 (6 bases). The V and J ends lost 2 bases and 7 bases respectively, with 15 bases between them. CDR3 length: 14 amino acids. The germline V gene has CDR1 SGHTA and CDR2 FQGNSA.

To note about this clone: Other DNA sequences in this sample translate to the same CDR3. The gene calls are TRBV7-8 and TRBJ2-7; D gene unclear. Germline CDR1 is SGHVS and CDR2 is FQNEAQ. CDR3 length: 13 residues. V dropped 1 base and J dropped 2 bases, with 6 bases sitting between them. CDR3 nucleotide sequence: TGTGCCAGCAGCTTAGGTAGGGCCTACGAGCAGTACTTC. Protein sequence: CASSLGRAYEQYF.

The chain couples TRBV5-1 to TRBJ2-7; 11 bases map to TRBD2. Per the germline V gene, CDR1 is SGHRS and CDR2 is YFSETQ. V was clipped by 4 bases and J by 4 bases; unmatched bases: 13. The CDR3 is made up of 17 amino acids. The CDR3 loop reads CASSIGPETSGTYEQYF. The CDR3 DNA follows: TGCGCCAGCAGCATTGGGCCGGAGACTAGCGGGACTTACGAGCAGTACTTC.

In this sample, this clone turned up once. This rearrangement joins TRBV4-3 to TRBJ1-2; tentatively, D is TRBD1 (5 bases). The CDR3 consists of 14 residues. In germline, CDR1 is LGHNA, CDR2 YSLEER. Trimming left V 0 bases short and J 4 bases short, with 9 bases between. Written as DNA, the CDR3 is TGCGCCAGCAGCCAAGATCAGGGCTCCTATGGCTACACCTTC. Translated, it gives CASSQDQGSYGYTF.

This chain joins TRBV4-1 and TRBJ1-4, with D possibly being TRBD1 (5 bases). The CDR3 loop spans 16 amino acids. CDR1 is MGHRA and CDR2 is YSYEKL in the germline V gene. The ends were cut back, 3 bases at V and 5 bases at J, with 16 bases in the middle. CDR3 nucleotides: TGCGCCAGCAGCCAGGAGGCCAGGGACGTGAATGAAAAACTGTTTTTT. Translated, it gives CASSQEARDVNEKLFF.

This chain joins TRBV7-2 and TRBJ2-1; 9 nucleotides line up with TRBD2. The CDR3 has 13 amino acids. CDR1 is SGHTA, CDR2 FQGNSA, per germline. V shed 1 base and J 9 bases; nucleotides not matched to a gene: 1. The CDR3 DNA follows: TGTGCCAGCAGCTTAGTGCGGGAGGGTGAGCAGTTCTTC. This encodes CASSLVREGEQFF. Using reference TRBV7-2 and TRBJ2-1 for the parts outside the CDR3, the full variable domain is GAGVSQSPSNKVTEKGKDVELRCDPISGHTALYWYRQSLGQGLEFLIYFQGNSAPDKSGLPSDRFSAERTGGSVSTLTIQRTQQEDSAVYLCASSLVREGEQFFGPGTRLTVL.

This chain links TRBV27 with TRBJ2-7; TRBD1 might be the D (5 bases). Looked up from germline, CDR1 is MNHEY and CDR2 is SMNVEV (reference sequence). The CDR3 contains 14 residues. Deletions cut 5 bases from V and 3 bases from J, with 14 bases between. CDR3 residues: CASSLLVDSYEQYF. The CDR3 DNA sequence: TGTGCCAGCAGTCTCCTAGTCGACAGCTACGAGCAGTACTTC.

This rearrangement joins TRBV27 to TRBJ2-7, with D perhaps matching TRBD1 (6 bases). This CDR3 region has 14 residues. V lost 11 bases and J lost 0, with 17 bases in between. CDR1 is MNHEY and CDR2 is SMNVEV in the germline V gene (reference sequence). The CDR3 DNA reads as TGTGCCGGGCCCTCACAGGGAACCTCCTACGAGCAGTACTTC. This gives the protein CAGPSQGTSYEQYF.

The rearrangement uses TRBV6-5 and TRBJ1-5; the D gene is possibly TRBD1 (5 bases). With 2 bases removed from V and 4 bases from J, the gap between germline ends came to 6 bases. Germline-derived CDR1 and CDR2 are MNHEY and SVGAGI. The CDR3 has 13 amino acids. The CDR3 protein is CASSYQGNQPQHF. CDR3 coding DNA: TGTGCCAGCAGTTACCAGGGTAATCAGCCCCAGCATTTT.

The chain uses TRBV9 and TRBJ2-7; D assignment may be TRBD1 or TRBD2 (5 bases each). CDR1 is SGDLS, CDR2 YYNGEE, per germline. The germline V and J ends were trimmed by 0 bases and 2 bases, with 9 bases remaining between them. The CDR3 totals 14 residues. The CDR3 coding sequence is TGTGCCAGCAGCGTAGGAGGGGTAGCCTACGAGCAGTACTTC. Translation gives CASSVGGVAYEQYF.

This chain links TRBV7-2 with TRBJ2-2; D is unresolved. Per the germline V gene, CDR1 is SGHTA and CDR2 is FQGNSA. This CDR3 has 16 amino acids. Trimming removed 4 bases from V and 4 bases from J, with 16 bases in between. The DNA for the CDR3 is TGTGCCAGCAGCTCCTCCGTGGCGTGGGGCACCGGGGAGCTGTTTTTT. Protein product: CASSSSVAWGTGELFF.

CDR3 residues: CASSFTSPDGAEKLFF. Here the CDR3 DNA reads TGTGCCAGCAGTTTCACCTCCCCGGACGGGGCTGAAAAACTGTTTTTT. The chain employs TRBV6-6 and TRBJ1-4, with D possibly matching TRBD1 (5 bases). CDR3 length equals 16 residues. V was pared by 4 bases and J by 7 bases, with 19 bases between. Germline V gives CDR1 MNHNY, CDR2 SVGAGI (reference sequence).

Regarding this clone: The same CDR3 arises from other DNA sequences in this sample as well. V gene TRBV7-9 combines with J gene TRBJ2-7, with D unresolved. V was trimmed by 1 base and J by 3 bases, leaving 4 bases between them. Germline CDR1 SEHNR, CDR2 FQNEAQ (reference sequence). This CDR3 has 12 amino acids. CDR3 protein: CASSLGSYEQYF. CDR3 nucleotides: TGTGCCAGCAGCTTAGGGAGCTACGAGCAGTACTTC. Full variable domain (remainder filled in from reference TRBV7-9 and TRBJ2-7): DTGVSQNPRHKITKRGQNVTFRCDPISEHNRLYWYRQTLGQGPEFLTYFQNEAQLEKSRLLSDRFSAERPKGSFSTLEIQRTEQGDSAMYLCASSLGSYEQYFGPGTRLTVT.

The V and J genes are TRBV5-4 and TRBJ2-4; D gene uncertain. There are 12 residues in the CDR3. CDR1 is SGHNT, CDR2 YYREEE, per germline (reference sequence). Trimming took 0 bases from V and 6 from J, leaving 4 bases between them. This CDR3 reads CASSLEGNIQYF. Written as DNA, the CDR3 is TGTGCCAGCAGCTTGGAAGGAAACATTCAGTACTTC.

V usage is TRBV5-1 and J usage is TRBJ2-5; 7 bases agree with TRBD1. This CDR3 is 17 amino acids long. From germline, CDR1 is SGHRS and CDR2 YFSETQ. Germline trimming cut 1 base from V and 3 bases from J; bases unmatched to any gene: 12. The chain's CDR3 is CASSLRPGGALKETQYF. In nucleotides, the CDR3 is TGCGCCAGCAGCTTGCGGCCAGGGGGAGCCTTAAAAGAGACCCAGTACTTC.

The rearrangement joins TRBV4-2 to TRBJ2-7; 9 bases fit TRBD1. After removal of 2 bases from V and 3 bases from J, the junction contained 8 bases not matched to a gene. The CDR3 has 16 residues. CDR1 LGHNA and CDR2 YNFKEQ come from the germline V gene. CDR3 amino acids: CASSQPPWDRDYEQYF. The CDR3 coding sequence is TGTGCCAGCAGCCAACCCCCCTGGGACAGGGACTACGAGCAGTACTTC.

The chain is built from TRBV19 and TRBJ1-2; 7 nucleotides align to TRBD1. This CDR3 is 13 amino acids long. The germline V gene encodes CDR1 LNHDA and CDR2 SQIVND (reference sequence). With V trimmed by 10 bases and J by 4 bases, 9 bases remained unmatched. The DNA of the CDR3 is TGTGCCACTGAGACAGGGCCCTTCTATGGCTACACCTTC. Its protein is CATETGPFYGYTF. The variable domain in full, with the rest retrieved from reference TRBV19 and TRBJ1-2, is DGGITQSPKYLFRKEGQNVTLSCEQNLNHDAMYWYRQDPGQGLRLIYYSQIVNDFQKGDIAEGYSVSREKKESFPLTVTSAQKNPTAFYLCATETGPFYGYTFGSGTRLTVV.

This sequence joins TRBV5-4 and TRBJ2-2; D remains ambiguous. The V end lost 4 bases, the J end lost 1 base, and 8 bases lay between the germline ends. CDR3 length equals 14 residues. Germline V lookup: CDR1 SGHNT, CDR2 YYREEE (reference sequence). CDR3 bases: TGTGCCAGCAGCCCGCAAGGGAACACCGGGGAGCTGTTTTTT. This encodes CASSPQGNTGELFF.